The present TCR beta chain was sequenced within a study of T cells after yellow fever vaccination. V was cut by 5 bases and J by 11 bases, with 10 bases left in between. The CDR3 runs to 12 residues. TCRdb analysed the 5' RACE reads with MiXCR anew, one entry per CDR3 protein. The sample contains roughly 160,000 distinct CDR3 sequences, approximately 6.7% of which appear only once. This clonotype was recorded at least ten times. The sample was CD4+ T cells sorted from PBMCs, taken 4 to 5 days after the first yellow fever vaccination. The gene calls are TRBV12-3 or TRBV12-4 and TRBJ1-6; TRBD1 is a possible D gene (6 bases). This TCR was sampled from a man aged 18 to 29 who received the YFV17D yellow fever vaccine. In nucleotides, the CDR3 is TGTGCCAGCAGTCCCCCAGGGGCACCCCTCCACTTT. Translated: CASSPPGAPLHF.